These T cell receptor beta chains were read from a single sample in a study of T cell responses to AZD1222 COVID-19 vaccine. Clones were read by immunoSEQ multiplex PCR, and TCRdb kept only the in-frame ones, dropping some. Altogether about 140,000 clones are present, approximately 93% being singletons, with the ten largest covering around 1.3%. The sequences come from peripheral blood, collected 28 days after the second AZD1222 dose. All receptors come from an adult who received the AZD1222 COVID-19 vaccine. CDR3s include the opening cysteine and the closing phenylalanine or tryptophan. Each record gives: clone size, J gene, D gene, V gene, CDR3 DNA, CDR3 protein. The D gene is left open where the match is weak. Not every row has a clone size; where given, it reads once, few, many or a size class.

size: .; J: TRBJ2-2; D: .; V: TRBV19; DNA: TGTGCCAGTAGTATGAGGGGGAACACCGGGGAGCTGTTTTTT; CDR3: CASSMRGNTGELFF
size: .; J: TRBJ1-1; D: .; V: TRBV9; DNA: TGTGCCAGCAGCAGACCTAACACTGAAGCTTTCTTT; CDR3: CASSRPNTEAFF
size: .; J: TRBJ1-1; D: .; V: TRBV12-3/TRBV12-4; DNA: TGTGCCAGCAGTCCCGCCGGGAACACTGAAGCTTTCTTT; CDR3: CASSPAGNTEAFF
size: .; J: TRBJ2-7; D: .; V: TRBV19; DNA: TGTGCCAGTAGTCACGGCTCCTACGAGCAGTACTTC; CDR3: CASSHGSYEQYF
size: .; J: TRBJ2-3; D: TRBD2; V: TRBV6-1; DNA: TGTGCCAGCAGTGAAGCGCACGGGACTAGAATAGATACGCAGTATTTT; CDR3: CASSEAHGTRIDTQYF
size: .; J: TRBJ2-3; D: TRBD2; V: TRBV11-2; DNA: TGTGCCAGCAGCTTAGATCTGGCGGGAGGCTCGACAGATACGCAGTATTTT; CDR3: CASSLDLAGGSTDTQYF
size: .; J: TRBJ1-4; D: .; V: TRBV4-3; DNA: TGCGCCAGCAGCCACGAGAATGAAAAACTGTTTTTT; CDR3: CASSHENEKLFF
size: .; J: TRBJ1-1; D: .; V: TRBV15; DNA: TGTGCCACCAGCAGAGGCAGGATTTTCTTGAACACTGAAGCTTTCTTT; CDR3: CATSRGRIFLNTEAFF
size: once; J: TRBJ2-7; D: .; V: TRBV10-2; DNA: TGCGCCAGCAGTGTAACAGGTGCCTACGAGCAGTACTTC; CDR3: CASSVTGAYEQYF
size: .; J: TRBJ1-5; D: TRBD1; V: TRBV13; DNA: TGTGCCAGCAGCAGCAGGGGGGATAGCAATCAGCCCCAGCATTTT; CDR3: CASSSRGDSNQPQHF
size: .; J: TRBJ2-1; D: .; V: TRBV5-1; DNA: TGCGCCAGCAGCTCCGGCAGGGGGGCGGGCCCGAGCTCCTACAATGAGCAGTTCTTC; CDR3: CASSSGRGAGPSSYNEQFF
size: .; J: TRBJ2-4; D: TRBD2; V: TRBV19; DNA: TGTGCCAGTAGTATAGCCCAAGGACTAGCGGCGGGAGCCAAAAACATTCAGTACTTC; CDR3: CASSIAQGLAAGAKNIQYF
size: .; J: TRBJ2-7; D: .; V: TRBV12-3/TRBV12-4; DNA: TGTGCCAGCAGTTTCGCAGTCTCCTACGAGCAGTACTTC; CDR3: CASSFAVSYEQYF
size: .; J: TRBJ1-1; D: .; V: TRBV18; DNA: TGTGCCAGCTCACTTTCTCGCGACACTGAAGCTTTCTTT; CDR3: CASSLSRDTEAFF
size: .; J: TRBJ1-2; D: .; V: TRBV27; DNA: TGTGCCAGCAGGCCGATCGGTAGGAACTATGGCTACACCTTC; CDR3: CASRPIGRNYGYTF
size: .; J: TRBJ2-7; D: .; V: TRBV5-1; DNA: TGCGCCAGCAGCTTAAGGCCCTACGAGCAGTACTTC; CDR3: CASSLRPYEQYF
size: .; J: TRBJ1-2; D: .; V: TRBV5-6; DNA: TGTGCCAGCAGCTTGGGGCAGGGGAGCGATGGCTACACCTTC; CDR3: CASSLGQGSDGYTF
size: .; J: TRBJ2-1; D: .; V: TRBV7-2; DNA: TGTGCCAGCAGCCTTAGTCTGGGCGGTGAGCAGTTCTTC; CDR3: CASSLSLGGEQFF
size: .; J: TRBJ2-7; D: .; V: TRBV7-3; DNA: TGTGCCAGCAGCCTCGACAGCAACTACGAGCAGTACTTC; CDR3: CASSLDSNYEQYF
size: .; J: TRBJ1-2; D: TRBD1; V: TRBV10-3; DNA: TGTGCCATCAACGTTCCCGGGGACAGCCAGAACTATGGCTACACCTTC; CDR3: CAINVPGDSQNYGYTF
size: .; J: TRBJ1-2; D: .; V: TRBV25-1; DNA: TGTGCCAGCAGTGAATTTACGGACGGGGGCTACACCTTC; CDR3: CASSEFTDGGYTF
size: .; J: TRBJ1-2; D: TRBD1; V: TRBV28; DNA: TGTGCCAGCAGGTACACAGGGGGCTATGGCTACACCTTC; CDR3: CASRYTGGYGYTF
size: .; J: TRBJ2-1; D: .; V: TRBV7-9; DNA: TGTGCCAGCAGCCGGCCCTTTGAGGCATACAATGAGCAGTTCTTC; CDR3: CASSRPFEAYNEQFF
size: few; J: TRBJ2-1; D: TRBD2; V: TRBV19; DNA: TGTGCCAGTAGTATCAACCTCGGGACTAGCGGGGGGGCCTTCCCCTACAATGAGCAGTTCTTC; CDR3: CASSINLGTSGGAFPYNEQFF
size: .; J: TRBJ2-1; D: TRBD2; V: TRBV27; DNA: TGTGCCAGCAACCCGGGACTAGTCCCCTCCTACAATGAGCAGTTCTTC; CDR3: CASNPGLVPSYNEQFF
size: .; J: TRBJ2-5; D: TRBD2; V: TRBV3-1/TRBV3-2; DNA: TGTGCCAGCAGCCCCGATAGCGGGTATTTAGAGACCCAGTACTTC; CDR3: CASSPDSGYLETQYF
size: .; J: TRBJ2-5; D: .; V: TRBV19; DNA: TGTGCCAGTAGTTTGGACCCAGAAGAGACCCAGTACTTC; CDR3: CASSLDPEETQYF
size: .; J: TRBJ2-5; D: .; V: TRBV6-6; DNA: TGTGCCAGCAGTTACCCTCCGGGAACCCAAGAGACCCAGTACTTC; CDR3: CASSYPPGTQETQYF
size: .; J: TRBJ2-3; D: TRBD2; V: TRBV2; DNA: TGTGCCAGCAGCGCCCTAGCGGGAGTAAGGTATTTT; CDR3: CASSALAGVRYF
size: once; J: TRBJ2-7; D: .; V: TRBV10-3; DNA: TGTGCCATCAGTCGGAGCTTGGAGACCTACGAGCAGTACTTC; CDR3: CAISRSLETYEQYF
size: .; J: TRBJ2-1; D: .; V: TRBV24-1; DNA: TGTGCCACCAGTGATAGTCGGACACTGGACAATGAGCAGTTCTTC; CDR3: CATSDSRTLDNEQFF
size: .; J: TRBJ1-5; D: .; V: TRBV7-9; DNA: TGTGCCAGCAGCTTTTCTCAGGTAGGCCAGCCCCAGCATTTT; CDR3: CASSFSQVGQPQHF
size: .; J: TRBJ2-7; D: .; V: TRBV27; DNA: TGTGCCAGCAGTTTAGCAGGGACCTACGAGCAGTACTTC; CDR3: CASSLAGTYEQYF
size: .; J: TRBJ2-1; D: .; V: TRBV6-5; DNA: TGTGCCAGCAGTTATCTTTCATCGGGTAATACGAATGAGCAGTTCTTC; CDR3: CASSYLSSGNTNEQFF
size: .; J: TRBJ2-2; D: .; V: TRBV11-3; DNA: TGTGCCAGCAGCTTAGGGGCCGGGGAGCTGTTTTTT; CDR3: CASSLGAGELFF
size: .; J: TRBJ2-7; D: .; V: TRBV4-3; DNA: TGCGCCAGCAGCCAAGTAGGCGGGGCCCACGAGCAGTACTTC; CDR3: CASSQVGGAHEQYF